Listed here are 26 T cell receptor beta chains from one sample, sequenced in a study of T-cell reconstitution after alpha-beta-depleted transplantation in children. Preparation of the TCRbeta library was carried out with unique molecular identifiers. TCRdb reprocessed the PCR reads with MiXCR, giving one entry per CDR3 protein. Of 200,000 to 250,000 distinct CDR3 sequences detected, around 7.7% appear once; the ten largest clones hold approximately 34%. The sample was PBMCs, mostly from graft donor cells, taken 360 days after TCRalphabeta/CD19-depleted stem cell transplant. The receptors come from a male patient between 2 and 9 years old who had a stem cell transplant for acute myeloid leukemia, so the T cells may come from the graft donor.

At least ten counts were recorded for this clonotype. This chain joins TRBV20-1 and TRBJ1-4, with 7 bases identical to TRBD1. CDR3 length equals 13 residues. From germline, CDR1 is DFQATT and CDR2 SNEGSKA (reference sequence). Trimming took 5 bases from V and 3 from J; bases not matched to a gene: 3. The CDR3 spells CSASGTANEKLFF. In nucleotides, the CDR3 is TGCAGTGCTTCCGGGACAGCTAATGAAAAACTGTTTTTT.

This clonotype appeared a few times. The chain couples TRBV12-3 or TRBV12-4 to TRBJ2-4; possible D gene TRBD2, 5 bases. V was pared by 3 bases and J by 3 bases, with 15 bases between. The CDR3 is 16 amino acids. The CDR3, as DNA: TGTGCCAGCAGTTTTCGGAGGACCCTTGGCAAAAACATTCAGTACTTC. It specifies CASSFRRTLGKNIQYF.

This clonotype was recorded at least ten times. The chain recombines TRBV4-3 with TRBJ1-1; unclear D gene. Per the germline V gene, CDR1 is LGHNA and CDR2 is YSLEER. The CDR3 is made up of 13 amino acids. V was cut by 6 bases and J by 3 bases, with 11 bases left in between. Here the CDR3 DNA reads TGCGCCAGCAGAACGGGGTTCGACACTGAAGCTTTCTTT. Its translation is CASRTGFDTEAFF.

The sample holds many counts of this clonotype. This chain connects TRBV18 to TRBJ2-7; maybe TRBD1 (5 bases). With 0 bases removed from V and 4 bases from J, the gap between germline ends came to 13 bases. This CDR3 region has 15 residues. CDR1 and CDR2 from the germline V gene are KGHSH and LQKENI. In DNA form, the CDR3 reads TGTGCCAGCTCACCACCCCGGACACTTGGGTACGAGCAGTACTTC. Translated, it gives CASSPPRTLGYEQYF. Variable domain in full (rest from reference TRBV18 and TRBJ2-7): NAGVMQNPRHLVRRRGQEARLRCSPMKGHSHVYWYRQLPEEGLKFMVYLQKENIIDESGMPKERFSAEFPKEGPSILRIQQVVRGDSAAYFCASSPPRTLGYEQYFGPGTRLTVT.

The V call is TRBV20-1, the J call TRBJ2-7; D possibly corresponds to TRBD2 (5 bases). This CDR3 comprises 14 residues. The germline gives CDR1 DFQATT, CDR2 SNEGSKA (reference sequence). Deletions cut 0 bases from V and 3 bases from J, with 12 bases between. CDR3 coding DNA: TGCAGTGCTAGAGATCTGGCAGAGGGCTACGAGCAGTACTTC. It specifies CSARDLAEGYEQYF.

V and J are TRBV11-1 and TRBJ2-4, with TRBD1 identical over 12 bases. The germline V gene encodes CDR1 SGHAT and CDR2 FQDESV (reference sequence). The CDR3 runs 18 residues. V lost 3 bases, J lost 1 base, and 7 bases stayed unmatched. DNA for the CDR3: TGTGCCAGCAGCTTCGGGACAGGGGGCATAACGGCCAAAAACATTCAGTACTTC. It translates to CASSFGTGGITAKNIQYF.

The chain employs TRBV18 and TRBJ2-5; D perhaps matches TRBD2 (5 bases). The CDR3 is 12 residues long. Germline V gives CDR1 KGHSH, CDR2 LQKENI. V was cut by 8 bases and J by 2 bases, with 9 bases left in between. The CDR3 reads CASLEGQETQYF. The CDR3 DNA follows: TGTGCCAGCCTCGAGGGACAAGAGACCCAGTACTTC.

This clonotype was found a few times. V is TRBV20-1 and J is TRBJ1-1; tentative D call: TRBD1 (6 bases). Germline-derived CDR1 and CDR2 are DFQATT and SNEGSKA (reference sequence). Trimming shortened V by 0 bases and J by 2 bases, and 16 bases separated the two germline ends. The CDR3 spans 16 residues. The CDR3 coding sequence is TGCAGTGCTAGAGATCTGGATCCAGGGGTAAACACTGAAGCTTTCTTT. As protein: CSARDLDPGVNTEAFF.

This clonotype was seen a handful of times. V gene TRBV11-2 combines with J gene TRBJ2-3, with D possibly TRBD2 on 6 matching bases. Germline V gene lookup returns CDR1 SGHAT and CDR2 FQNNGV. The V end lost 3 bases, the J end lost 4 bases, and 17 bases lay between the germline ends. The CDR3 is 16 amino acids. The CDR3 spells CASSFEMGLSPDTQYF. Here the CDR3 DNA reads TGTGCCAGCAGCTTTGAAATGGGACTCTCCCCAGATACGCAGTATTTT.

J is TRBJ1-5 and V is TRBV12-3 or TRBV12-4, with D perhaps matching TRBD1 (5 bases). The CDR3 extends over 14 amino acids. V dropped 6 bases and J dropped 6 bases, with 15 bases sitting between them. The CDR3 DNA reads TGTGCCAGCAGCCCCTCCAGGGAAGCTCAGCCCCAGCATTTT. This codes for CASSPSREAQPQHF.

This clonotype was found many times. The CDR3 loop is CSARVAYSYNEQFF. The CDR3 DNA sequence: TGCAGTGCTAGGGTTGCGTACTCCTACAATGAGCAGTTCTTC. The chain couples TRBV20-1 to TRBJ2-1; D gene uncertain. Between the trimmed V and J ends, which lost 3 bases and 0 bases, there was a span of 9 bases. Germline values: CDR1 DFQATT, CDR2 SNEGSKA (reference sequence). CDR3 length: 14 amino acids.

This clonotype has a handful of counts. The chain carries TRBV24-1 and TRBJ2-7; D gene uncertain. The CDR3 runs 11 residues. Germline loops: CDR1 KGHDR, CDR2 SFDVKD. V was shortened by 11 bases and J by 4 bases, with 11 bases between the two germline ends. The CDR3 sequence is CANLGFYEQYV. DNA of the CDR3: TGTGCCAACCTAGGGTTTTACGAGCAGTACGTC.

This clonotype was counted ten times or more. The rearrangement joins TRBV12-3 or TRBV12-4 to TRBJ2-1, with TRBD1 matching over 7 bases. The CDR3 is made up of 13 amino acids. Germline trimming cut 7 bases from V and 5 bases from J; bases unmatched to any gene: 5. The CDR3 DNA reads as TGTGCCAGCACCCGACAGGGTAACAATGAGCAGTTCTTC. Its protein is CASTRQGNNEQFF.

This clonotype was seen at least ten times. CDR3 bases: TGTGCCAGCAGCTTCTTCGGGGGAGATACGCAGTATTTT. It is translated as CASSFFGGDTQYF. This sequence joins TRBV7-2 and TRBJ2-3, with D possibly being TRBD2 (6 bases). The CDR3 runs 13 residues. V was pared by 3 bases and J by 5 bases, with 9 bases between. From germline, CDR1 is SGHTA and CDR2 FQGNSA.

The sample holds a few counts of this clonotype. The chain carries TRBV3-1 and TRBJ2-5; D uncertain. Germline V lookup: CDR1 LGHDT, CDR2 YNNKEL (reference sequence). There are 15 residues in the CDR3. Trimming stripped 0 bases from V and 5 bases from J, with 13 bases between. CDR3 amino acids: CASSQDSRQEETQYF. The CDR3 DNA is TGTGCCAGCAGCCAAGACTCGCGGCAGGAGGAGACCCAGTACTTC.

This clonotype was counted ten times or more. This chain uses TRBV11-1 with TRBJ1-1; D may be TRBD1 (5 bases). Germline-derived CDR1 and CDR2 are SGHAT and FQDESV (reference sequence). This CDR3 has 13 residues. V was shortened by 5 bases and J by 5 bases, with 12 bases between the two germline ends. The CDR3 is CASSAGPRTEAFF. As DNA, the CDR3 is TGTGCCAGCAGCGCGGGACCGCGTACTGAAGCTTTCTTT.

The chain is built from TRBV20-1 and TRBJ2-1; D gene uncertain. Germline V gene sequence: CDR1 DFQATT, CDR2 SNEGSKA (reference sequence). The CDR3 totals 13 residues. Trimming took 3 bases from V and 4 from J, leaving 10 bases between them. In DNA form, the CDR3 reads TGCAGTGCTAGCCGGACGGATTACAATGAGCAGTTCTTC. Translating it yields CSASRTDYNEQFF.

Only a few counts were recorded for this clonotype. The CDR3 region is CASSQEGQRQNIQYF. The CDR3 nucleotides read TGCGCCAGCAGCCAAGAGGGACAGCGGCAAAACATTCAGTACTTC. V is TRBV4-1 and J is TRBJ2-4; TRBD1 matches at 7 bases. In germline, CDR1 is MGHRA, CDR2 YSYEKL. Trimming at V came to 0 bases and at J to 5 bases, leaving 4 bases not matched to a gene. There are 15 residues in the CDR3.

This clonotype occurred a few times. CDR3 sequence reads: CSAVTSGVKSSYNEQFF. The CDR3 DNA reads TGCAGTGCAGTGACTAGCGGGGTTAAAAGCTCCTACAATGAGCAGTTCTTC. This chain links TRBV20-1 with TRBJ2-1; TRBD2 matches at 11 bases. The length of the CDR3 is 17 residues. Germline trimming cut 6 bases from V and 0 bases from J; bases unmatched to any gene: 10. CDR1 and CDR2 from the germline V gene are DFQATT and SNEGSKA (reference sequence).

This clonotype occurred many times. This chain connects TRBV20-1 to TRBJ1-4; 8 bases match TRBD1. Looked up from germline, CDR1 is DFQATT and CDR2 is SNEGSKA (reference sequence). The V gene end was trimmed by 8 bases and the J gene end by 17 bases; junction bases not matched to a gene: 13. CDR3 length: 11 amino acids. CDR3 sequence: CSTKLTGGNFF. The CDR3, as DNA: TGCAGTACAAAACTTACAGGGGGGAATTTTTTT.

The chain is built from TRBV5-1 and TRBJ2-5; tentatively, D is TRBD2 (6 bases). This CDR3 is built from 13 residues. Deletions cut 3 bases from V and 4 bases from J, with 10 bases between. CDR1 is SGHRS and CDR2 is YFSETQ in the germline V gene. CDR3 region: CASSSTRGETQYF. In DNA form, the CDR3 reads TGCGCCAGCAGCTCGACTAGAGGAGAGACCCAGTACTTC.

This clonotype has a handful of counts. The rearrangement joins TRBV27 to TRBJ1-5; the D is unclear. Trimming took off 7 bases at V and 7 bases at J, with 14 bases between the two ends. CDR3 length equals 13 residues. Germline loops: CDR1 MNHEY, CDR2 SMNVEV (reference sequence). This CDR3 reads CASTSGRGQPQHF. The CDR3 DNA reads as TGTGCCAGCACCTCTGGGCGCGGGCAGCCCCAGCATTTT.

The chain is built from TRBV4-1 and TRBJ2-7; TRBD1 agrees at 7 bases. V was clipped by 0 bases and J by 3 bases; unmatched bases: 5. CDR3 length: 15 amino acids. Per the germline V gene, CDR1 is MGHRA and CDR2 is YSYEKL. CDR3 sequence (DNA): TGCGCCAGCAGCCAAGACAGGGACAGACACTACGAGCAGTACGTC. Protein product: CASSQDRDRHYEQYV.

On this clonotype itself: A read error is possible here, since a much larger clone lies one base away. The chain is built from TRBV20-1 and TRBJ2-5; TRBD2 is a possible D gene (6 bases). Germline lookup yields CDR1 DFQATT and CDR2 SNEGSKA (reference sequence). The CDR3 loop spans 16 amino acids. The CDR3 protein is CCARDPGGVGVKTQYF. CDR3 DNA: TGCTGTGCTAGAGATCCCGGGGGAGTAGGTGTGAAGACCCAGTACTTC.

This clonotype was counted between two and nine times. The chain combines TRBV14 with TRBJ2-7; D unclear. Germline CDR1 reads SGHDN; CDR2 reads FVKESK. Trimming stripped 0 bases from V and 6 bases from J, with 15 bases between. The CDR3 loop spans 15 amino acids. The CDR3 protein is CASSQDWAATPEQYF. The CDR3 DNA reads TGTGCCAGCAGCCAAGATTGGGCGGCTACACCCGAGCAGTACTTC.

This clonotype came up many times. The CDR3 loop reads CSAQIGVGADTQYF. The CDR3 DNA is TGCAGTGCTCAGATCGGAGTGGGCGCAGATACGCAGTATTTT. The chain couples TRBV20-1 to TRBJ2-3, with no clear D. CDR1 is DFQATT and CDR2 is SNEGSKA in the germline V gene (reference sequence). V was clipped by 5 bases and J by 4 bases, with 16 bases between them. The CDR3 consists of 14 residues.